The TCR beta chain described here comes from a study of Ad26.COV2.S vaccination and SARS-CoV-2 variants. Turning to the study itself: Intramuscular Ad26.COV2.S doses were given once or twice, 56 days apart. Study-level results: Breadth of non-spike TCRs did not differ between vaccinees and placebo recipients. Estimates derived from TCR breadth and depth analyses may have underestimated total T cell responses.

Concerning this clone: What it recognizes is unknown.

CDR3 length: 18 amino acids. J lost 6 bases, V lost 6 bases, and 14 bases had no gene match. Germline V CDR1 and CDR2: SGHNT, YENEEA. Produced via immunoSEQ multiplex PCR; TCRdb's table is partial and in-frame only. This table holds some 480,000 clones, around 88% found once. Treatment of the sample: roughly 18 received Ad26.COV2.S at low or high dose, single or two shots; five or six received placebo; per-sample allocation not given. Collection of the samples took place on day 63 after the first injection of vaccine or placebo. This TCR came from a person aged 18-65 years who received the Ad26.COV2.S COVID-19 vaccine or a placebo. J is TRBJ2-2 and V is TRBV11-3; 12 bases fit TRBD2. The material was peripheral blood, obtained in a trial of Ad26.COV2.S vaccine versus placebo. The CDR3 DNA sequence: TGTGCCAGCAGTTTGACCGGCCGACTAGCGGGAGTTGCCGGGGAGCTGTTTTTT. Translated, it gives CASSLTGRLAGVAGELFF.